The sequence of this T cell receptor beta chain was determined in a study of cytomegalovirus exposure and HLA in healthy donors. This clone was picked up a small number of times. Here immunoSEQ multiplex PCR was the method, and the copy in TCRdb shows in-frame clones only, minus some. Of fewer than 200,000 clones detected, roughly 85% appear once; the ten largest clones hold approximately 15%. Germline V gene data show CDR1 as GTSNPN and CDR2 as SVGIG (reference sequence). This CDR3 is built from 14 residues. Trimming at V came to 3 bases and at J to 0 bases, leaving 3 bases not matched to a gene. The chain recombines TRBV30 with TRBJ1-2; 8 nucleotides match TRBD1. What was sequenced was PBMCs. This clonotype originated in a man aged 18 to 30 in good health and CMV-seropositive. CDR3 in DNA: TGTGCCTGGAGGGGGACAGGATCTAACTATGGCTACACCTTC. Protein: CAWRGTGSNYGYTF.